The 21 T cell receptor beta chains below come from one sample, sequenced in a study of T cell repertoires in cytomegalovirus infection. One entry per CDR3 protein, called by TCRdb with MiXCR from the reads. The data contain about 900,000 distinct CDR3 sequences, around 30% of them singletons. These receptors' targets are unknown. The sample was cultured CD8+ T cells from PBMCs, taken from culture after CMV antigen stimulation. These receptors were obtained from a human donor in good health (CMV status not recorded). Some clones in this sample may be carry-over from other donors' samples.

This clonotype occurred a few times. V gene TRBV6-2 or TRBV6-3 combines with J gene TRBJ2-1; 12 bases line up with TRBD2. J lost 8 bases, V lost 6 bases, and 8 bases had no gene match. The CDR3 runs 15 residues. Looked up from germline, CDR1 is MNHEY and CDR2 is SVGEGT. This CDR3 reads CASSHGLAGIHEQFF. In nucleotides, the CDR3 is TGTGCCAGCAGCCACGGACTAGCGGGGATTCATGAGCAGTTCTTC.

The V gene is TRBV6-2 or TRBV6-3, the J gene TRBJ2-2, with 9 bases that match TRBD2. This CDR3 contains 15 residues. V gave up 7 bases and J gave up 3 bases; unmatched junction bases: 6. In germline, CDR1 is MNHEY, CDR2 SVGEGT. Written as DNA, the CDR3 is TGTGCCAGCAAGGAGGGACTAGCCTACACCGGGGAGCTGTTTTTT. It yields the protein CASKEGLAYTGELFF.

The chain couples TRBV5-4 to TRBJ1-2; maybe TRBD1 (5 bases). CDR1 is SGHNT, CDR2 YYREEE, per germline (reference sequence). Trimming removed 2 bases at V and 8 bases at J, with 16 bases between. CDR3 size: 14 residues. The CDR3 here is CASSFRGSFDGYTF. CDR3 sequence (DNA): TGTGCCAGCAGCTTTCGGGGCTCTTTCGACGGCTACACCTTC.

This clonotype occurred a few times. A single base separates this from a much larger clone, so it may be a read error. The chain links TRBV7-9 to TRBJ1-1; D may be TRBD1 (5 bases). V shed 4 bases and J shed 1 base, with 7 bases lying between them. Germline V CDR1 and CDR2: SEHNR, FQNEAQ (reference sequence). The CDR3 spans 13 residues. The CDR3 loop reads CASSSDKNTEAFF. The CDR3 DNA sequence: TGTGCCAGCAGCTCGGACAAGAACACTGAAGCTTTCTTT.

In its sample, this clonotype was seen a few times. The chain links TRBV29-1 to TRBJ2-7, with D maybe TRBD2 (5 bases). The CDR3 loop spans 12 amino acids. The V and J ends lost 6 bases and 5 bases respectively, with 14 bases between them. Germline V lookup: CDR1 SQVTM, CDR2 ANQGSEA. CDR3 DNA: TGCAGCGTCCCCGCGTCCGGGAACGAGCAGTACTTC. Amino acid sequence: CSVPASGNEQYF.

This clonotype was found a few times. The genes are TRBV27 and TRBJ2-5; a possible D gene is TRBD2 (5 bases). Trimming removed 6 bases from V and 2 bases from J, with 13 bases in between. Germline-derived CDR1 and CDR2 are MNHEY and SMNVEV (reference sequence). CDR3 length: 14 residues. The CDR3 sequence: CASSPVAGQETQYF. In nucleotides, the CDR3 is TGTGCCAGCAGCCCGGTCGCGGGTCAAGAGACCCAGTACTTC.

This clonotype was detected only a few times. The V call is TRBV10-3, the J call TRBJ2-7, with D possibly matching TRBD2 (5 bases). Per the germline V gene, CDR1 is ENHRY and CDR2 is SYGVKD. Trimming shortened V by 6 bases and J by 1 base, and 7 bases separated the two germline ends. The CDR3 spans 12 residues. CDR3 protein: CAISGESYEQYF. CDR3 nucleotide sequence: TGTGCCATCAGCGGGGAGTCCTACGAGCAGTACTTC.

Points on this clonotype: One junction end disagrees with the germline gene, perhaps due to a read error. This chain connects TRBV27 to TRBJ1-5; D uncertain. The germline gives CDR1 MNHEY, CDR2 SMNVEV (reference sequence). CDR3 length: 14 residues. The CDR3 DNA follows: TGTGCCAGCAGTTTAGTGGGTAGCGATCAGCCCCAGCATTTT. This encodes CASSLVGSDQPQHF.

CDR3 nucleotides: TGTGCCAGCAGTGAAAGCCCCACGGACGAGCAGTACTTC. Its protein is CASSESPTDEQYF. The gene calls are TRBV2 and TRBJ2-7; D unclear. Germline CDR1 SNHLY, CDR2 FYNNEI. Between the trimmed V and J ends, which lost 2 bases and 5 bases, there was a span of 10 bases. The CDR3 has 13 residues.

Only a few counts were recorded for this clonotype. This chain links TRBV7-2 with TRBJ2-5, with TRBD1 matching 11 bases. This CDR3 has 15 amino acids. Germline assignment: CDR1 SGHTA and CDR2 FQGNSA. After removal of 4 bases from V and 0 bases from J, the junction contained 1 base not matched to a gene. CDR3 nucleotides: TGTGCCAGCAGCTCGGACAGGGGGCACCAAGAGACCCAGTACTTC. Translation gives CASSSDRGHQETQYF. Full variable domain (rest looked up from reference TRBV7-2 and TRBJ2-5): GAGVSQSPSNKVTEKGKDVELRCDPISGHTALYWYRQSLGQGLEFLIYFQGNSAPDKSGLPSDRFSAERTGGSVSTLTIQRTQQEDSAVYLCASSSDRGHQETQYFGPGTRLLVL.

This clonotype was observed a handful of times. The gene calls are TRBV19 and TRBJ2-1; D is ambiguous. V was cut by 5 bases and J by 0 bases, with 11 bases left in between. The CDR3 spans 15 residues. Looked up from germline, CDR1 is LNHDA and CDR2 is SQIVND (reference sequence). The CDR3 DNA reads TGTGCCAGTAGTGTTCATATGCCCTCCTACAATGAGCAGTTCTTC. This encodes CASSVHMPSYNEQFF.

The chain joins TRBV20-1 to TRBJ2-3; no clear D. The CDR3 spans 13 residues. Per the germline V gene, CDR1 is DFQATT and CDR2 is SNEGSKA (reference sequence). V gave up 0 bases and J gave up 6 bases, with 10 bases separating them. The CDR3 sequence is CSAREVSMDTQYF. The CDR3 DNA sequence: TGCAGTGCTAGAGAGGTTTCAATGGATACGCAGTATTTT.

The chain employs TRBV20-1 and TRBJ2-1, with 10 bases fitting TRBD1. J was trimmed by 5 bases and V by 4 bases; bases with no gene match: 14. The CDR3 spans 17 residues. Per the germline V gene, CDR1 is DFQATT and CDR2 is SNEGSKA (reference sequence). The CDR3 DNA reads TGCAGTGCTACAGCTTTGAGACAGGGGGCGGATAACAATGAGCAGTTCTTC. Amino acids: CSATALRQGADNNEQFF.

CDR3 loop: CASSPGDHGYTF. CDR3 sequence (DNA): TGTGCCAGCAGCCCAGGGGACCATGGCTACACCTTC. The J gene is TRBJ1-2, the V gene TRBV12-3 or TRBV12-4; possible D gene TRBD1, 6 bases. The CDR3 contains 12 residues. Trimming took 6 bases from V and 6 from J, leaving 11 bases between them.

This clonotype was detected a few times. This chain uses TRBV27 with TRBJ1-5; D is perhaps TRBD1 (5 bases). Germline V CDR1 and CDR2: MNHEY, SMNVEV (reference sequence). The CDR3 is 13 residues long. V lost 3 bases, J lost 7 bases, and 10 bases lay in between. The CDR3 coding sequence is TGTGCCAGCAGTTTGGCAGGGAGACAGCCCCAGCATTTT. Protein product: CASSLAGRQPQHF.

V is TRBV12-3 or TRBV12-4 and J is TRBJ2-2; 7 nucleotides line up with TRBD1. V trimming: 8 bases; J trimming: 6 bases; junction bases outside the gene matches: 9. The CDR3 totals 14 residues. CDR3 region: CASGDRDGAGELFF. The CDR3 bases are TGTGCCAGCGGCGACAGGGATGGGGCCGGGGAGCTGTTTTTT.

The CDR3 sequence: CASITSGEGGYTF. The CDR3 DNA reads TGTGCCAGTATCACTTCGGGGGAGGGTGGCTACACCTTC. The chain combines TRBV19 with TRBJ1-2; D perhaps matches TRBD1 (5 bases). The germline gives CDR1 LNHDA, CDR2 SQIVND (reference sequence). V was trimmed by 7 bases and J by 7 bases, leaving 16 bases between them. The CDR3 runs 13 residues.

This clonotype was observed at least ten times. The chain carries TRBV19 and TRBJ1-2; D possibly corresponds to TRBD1 (6 bases). There are 14 residues in the CDR3. Trimming shortened V by 4 bases and J by 6 bases, and 15 bases separated the two germline ends. Germline CDR1 is LNHDA and CDR2 is SQIVND (reference sequence). The CDR3: CASSTRQGRDGYTF. The CDR3 nucleotides read TGTGCCAGTAGTACGAGGCAGGGGCGGGATGGCTACACCTTC.

The rearrangement joins TRBV10-3 to TRBJ1-1, with TRBD1 matching over 8 bases. In germline, CDR1 is ENHRY, CDR2 SYGVKD. The V and J ends lost 0 bases and 0 bases, in that order; junction bases with no gene match: 0. This CDR3 region has 15 residues. CDR3 region: CAISESTGVNTEAFF. The CDR3 DNA follows: TGTGCCATCAGTGAGTCGACAGGGGTGAACACTGAAGCTTTCTTT.

The chain recombines TRBV4-2 with TRBJ1-5; the match to TRBD1 covers 7 bases. Germline V gene lookup returns CDR1 LGHNA and CDR2 YNFKEQ. This CDR3 region has 18 residues. Losses at the gene ends were 2 bases for V and 2 bases for J; bases not matched to a gene: 12. The CDR3 coding sequence is TGTGCCAGCAGCCAAAGCCCCGCGGGAGGGGGCGGCAATCAGCCCCAGCATTTT. As protein: CASSQSPAGGGGNQPQHF.

Here the CDR3 reads CASSTRIMGDFTDTQYF. CDR3 DNA: TGTGCCAGCAGTACTCGTATAATGGGAGACTTCACAGATACGCAGTATTTT. The chain is built from TRBV6-5 and TRBJ2-3; weak D call: TRBD2 (5 bases). CDR1 and CDR2 (germline): MNHEY, SVGAGI. V gave up 5 bases and J gave up 2 bases, with 20 bases separating them. CDR3 length equals 17 residues.